This is a list of T cell receptor beta chains from one sample in a study of blood T cell repertoires in COVID-19. Assay used: immunoSEQ multiplex PCR; TCRdb lists only in-frame clones, some missing. The table includes about 250,000 clones, roughly 85% detected once. Material: peripheral blood. The receptors shown here come from a man over 45 with active or convalescent COVID-19. The CDR3 runs from the conserved cysteine through the conserved F or W. The D gene is left open where the match is weak. Rows give clone size only sometimes, using once, few, many, or a class for an expanded clone.

j_call d_call clone_size v_call cdr3_nt cdr3_aa
TRBJ2-3 - once TRBV20-1 TGCAGTGCTAGTGGACAGCCGGGCACAGATACGCAGTATTTT CSASGQPGTDTQYF
TRBJ2-7 - - TRBV15 TGTGCCACCAGCTTCAGCCGGGGGACCTCCTACGAGCAGTACTTC CATSFSRGTSYEQYF
TRBJ1-1 TRBD1 - TRBV5-1 TGCGCCAGCAGCTCTAACAGGGGTGGAGGAAACACTGAAGCTTTCTTT CASSSNRGGGNTEAFF
TRBJ1-1 - - TRBV3-1/TRBV3-2 TGTGCCAGCAGCTGGGGGGGGACTGAAGCTTTCTTT CASSWGGTEAFF
TRBJ2-2 - - TRBV5-1 TGCGCCAGCAGCTTGGCCGGGATCGGGACCGGGGAGCTGTTTTTT CASSLAGIGTGELFF
TRBJ1-5 - once TRBV23-1 TGCGCCAGCAGTCAATCACGAGGACTTCTTGAAAATCAGCCCCAGCATTTT CASSQSRGLLENQPQHF
TRBJ1-2 - - TRBV19 TGTGCCAGTACCTCCGGAGCAGCCGTTAACTATGGCTACACCTTC CASTSGAAVNYGYTF
TRBJ2-3 - - TRBV25-1 TGTGCCAGCAGTGAGCCTAGGAATCTTCGGTATTTT CASSEPRNLRYF
TRBJ1-2 - - TRBV5-6 TGTGCCAGCAGCGCGGCACGCCAGGGAGGTCAGTATGGCTACACCTTC CASSAARQGGQYGYTF
TRBJ2-1 TRBD2 - TRBV19 TGTGCCAGTAGTATAATGACTAGCGGGATCAGGGACAATGAGCAGTTCTTC CASSIMTSGIRDNEQFF
TRBJ1-5 - few TRBV6-4 TGTGCCAGCAGTAGGGAGGCAGGGCAGCCCCAGCATTTT CASSREAGQPQHF
TRBJ1-1 - - TRBV11-2 TGTGCCAGCAGCTTACTGGGCAGGAAGAACACTGAAGCTTTCTTT CASSLLGRKNTEAFF
TRBJ1-2 - - TRBV10-3 TGTGCCATCAGGGACAGTTCTCAAGGCTACACCTTC CAIRDSSQGYTF
TRBJ1-1 - - TRBV5-1 TGCGCCAGCAGCGCACTCACCGAGAACACTGAAGCTTTCTTT CASSALTENTEAFF
TRBJ1-1 - - TRBV27 TGTGCCAGCAGTTTGGGCAGTAACACTGAAGCTTTCTTT CASSLGSNTEAFF
TRBJ1-1 - - TRBV30 TGTGCCTGGGCGGACACCCACCCCCCTGAAGCTTTCTTT CAWADTHPPEAFF
TRBJ1-4 TRBD1 - TRBV11-2 TGTGCCAGCAGCTTGGGACAGGCTAATGAAAAACTGTTTTTT CASSLGQANEKLFF
TRBJ2-7 - - TRBV27 TGTGCCAGCAGTATACGACTAGAACCTAACTACGAGCAGTACTTC CASSIRLEPNYEQYF
TRBJ2-3 - - TRBV7-2 TGTGCCAGCAGCTTAGGGAGGGGAGGAAGCACAGATACGCAGTATTTT CASSLGRGGSTDTQYF
TRBJ2-3 TRBD2 - TRBV9 TGTGCCAGCAGCGTTCTAGCGGGAGTCGGTGCAGATACGCAGTATTTT CASSVLAGVGADTQYF
TRBJ2-5 - - TRBV29-1 TGCAGCGTTGATCAGCAGCGTCTGGAGACCCAGTACTTC CSVDQQRLETQYF
TRBJ2-1 TRBD1 - TRBV5-4 TGTGCCAGCGCCCCCCGGGACAGGTCTTCCAATGAGCAGTTCTTC CASAPRDRSSNEQFF
TRBJ2-7 TRBD1 - TRBV12-3/TRBV12-4 TGTGCCAGCAACCGGGACAGGGTAACCGAGCAGTACTTC CASNRDRVTEQYF
TRBJ1-2 - - TRBV15 TGTGCCACCAGCGAACGGGGGGACGACGGTTACTATGGCTACACCTTC CATSERGDDGYYGYTF
TRBJ2-3 - - TRBV19 TGTGCCAGTAGTATGGGTCGGGGGACAGATACGCAGTATTTT CASSMGRGTDTQYF
TRBJ2-1 - few TRBV5-4 TGTGCCAGCAGCTTATGGCTAGACTCCTACAATGAGCAGTTCTTC CASSLWLDSYNEQFF
TRBJ2-3 - - TRBV10-3 TGTGCCATCAGCCCCAGACTAAGCGGCACAGATACGCAGTATTTT CAISPRLSGTDTQYF
TRBJ1-2 - - TRBV7-2 TGTGCCAGCAGCTTGTCGGGGTATAACTTCGGTGATGGCTACACCTTC CASSLSGYNFGDGYTF
TRBJ1-6 - - TRBV10-3 TGTGCCATCAGTGAGACGGATTCACCCCTCCACTTT CAISETDSPLHF
TRBJ2-1 TRBD1 - TRBV19 TGTGCCAGTAGTACGACAGGGGGTGAGCAGTTCTTC CASSTTGGEQFF
TRBJ2-1 TRBD1 - TRBV19 TGTGCCAGTAGTTCACGGATCAGGACAGGGGGCGTGTTAAGTGAGCAGTTCTTC CASSSRIRTGGVLSEQFF
TRBJ1-5 TRBD1 - TRBV20-1 TGCAGTGCTAGTATGGACAGGGGGGTTAATCAGCCCCAGCATTTT CSASMDRGVNQPQHF